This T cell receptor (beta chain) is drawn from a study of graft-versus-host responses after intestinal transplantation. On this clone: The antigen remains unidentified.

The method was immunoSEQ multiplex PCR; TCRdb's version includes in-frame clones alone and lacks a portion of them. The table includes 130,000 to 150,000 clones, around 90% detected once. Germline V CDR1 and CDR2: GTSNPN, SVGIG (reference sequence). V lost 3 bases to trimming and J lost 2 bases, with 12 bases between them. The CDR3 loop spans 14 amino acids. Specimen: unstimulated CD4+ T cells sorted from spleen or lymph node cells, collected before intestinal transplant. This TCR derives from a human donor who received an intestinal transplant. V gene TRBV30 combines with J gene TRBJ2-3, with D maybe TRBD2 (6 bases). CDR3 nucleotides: TGTGCCTGGAGGGGGGGATTTTACACAGATACGCAGTATTTT. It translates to CAWRGGFYTDTQYF.